This is a list of T cell receptor beta chains from one sample in a study of radiation and T cells in renal cell carcinoma. Profiling relied on immunoSEQ multiplex PCR, and the TCRdb table lists in-frame clones only, not all of them. The sample consists of fewer than 25,000 clones, 40% to 55% of them appearing once. Sequencing used tumor tissue, obtained from a patient whose treatment included radiotherapy and nephrectomy. All receptors come from a woman aged 50 to 60 with renal cell carcinoma. CDR3s include the opening cysteine and the closing phenylalanine or tryptophan. D genes are given only for firm matches. Clone size appears in some rows only: once, few, many, or a class for an expanded clone.

d_gene,j_gene,abundance,v_gene,CDR3aa,CDR3nt
NA,TRBJ2-2,many,TRBV7-9,CASSPYSWNTGELFF,TGTGCCAGCAGCCCCTACTCATGGAACACCGGGGAGCTGTTTTTT
NA,TRBJ1-2,NA,TRBV4-1,CASSQDQPPTNYGYTF,TGCGCCAGCAGCCAAGATCAGCCTCCCACTAACTATGGCTACACCTTC
NA,TRBJ1-2,NA,TRBV5-6,CASSQDSWTDYGYTF,TGCGCCAGCAGCCAAGATTCGTGGACGGACTATGGCTACACCTTC
NA,TRBJ1-2,NA,TRBV7-9,CASSPGGNGYTF,TGTGCCAGCAGCCCTGGGGGGAATGGCTACACCTTC
TRBD2,TRBJ2-2,NA,TRBV5-1,CASSLDGSGGFGELFF,TGCGCCAGCAGCTTGGATGGTAGCGGGGGATTCGGGGAGCTGTTTTTT
NA,TRBJ2-2,NA,TRBV4-1,CASSQDRGATGELFF,TGCGCCAGCAGCCAAGATAGGGGGGCCACCGGGGAGCTGTTTTTT
NA,TRBJ2-7,NA,TRBV7-2,CASSLSTEQYF,TGTGCCAGCAGCTTAAGTACCGAGCAGTACTTC
NA,TRBJ1-2,NA,TRBV7-9,CASSLGRQEGYTF,TGTGCCAGCAGCTTAGGCCGCCAGGAGGGCTACACCTTC
TRBD2,TRBJ2-2,NA,TRBV4-3,CASSQVFGGWNTGELFF,TGCGCCAGCAGCCAAGTCTTCGGGGGGTGGAACACCGGGGAGCTGTTTTTT
NA,TRBJ2-7,NA,TRBV7-2,CASSHGWDEQYF,TGTGCCAGCAGCCATGGCTGGGACGAGCAGTACTTC
NA,TRBJ1-5,many,TRBV4-3,CASSQGTGNQPQHF,TGCGCCAGCAGCCAAGGGACAGGCAATCAGCCCCAGCATTTT
TRBD2,TRBJ2-3,NA,TRBV4-2,CASSLLSGDADTQYF,TGTGCCAGCAGCCTTCTTAGCGGGGACGCAGATACGCAGTATTTT
NA,TRBJ1-1,NA,TRBV9,CASSVRSGSNTEAFF,TGTGCCAGCAGCGTAAGATCAGGATCGAACACTGAAGCTTTCTTT
TRBD1,TRBJ2-1,NA,TRBV7-3,CASSLMGGQGYNEQFF,TGTGCCAGCAGCTTAATGGGTGGACAGGGCTACAATGAGCAGTTCTTC
NA,TRBJ1-5,NA,TRBV7-8,CASSSYLNQPQHF,TGTGCCAGCAGCTCATATCTCAATCAGCCCCAGCATTTT
NA,TRBJ1-1,few,TRBV30,CAWKGNTEAFF,TGTGCCTGGAAGGGAAACACTGAAGCTTTCTTT
NA,TRBJ1-2,few,TRBV7-2,CASSSDRHGYTF,TGTGCCAGCAGCTCCGACAGACATGGCTACACCTTC
NA,TRBJ1-5,NA,TRBV29-1,CSVEGPGLGQPQHF,TGCAGCGTTGAAGGGCCAGGGTTGGGTCAGCCCCAGCATTTT
TRBD1,TRBJ2-1,NA,TRBV5-1,CASSLARGPDNEQFF,TGCGCCAGCAGCTTGGCCAGGGGGCCAGACAATGAGCAGTTCTTC
NA,TRBJ1-3,few,TRBV11-2,CASSFGQAANTIYF,TGTGCCAGCAGCTTTGGGCAGGCAGCAAACACCATATATTTT
TRBD2,TRBJ2-1,NA,TRBV5-1,CASRAGLEQFF,TGCGCCAGCAGGGCGGGACTAGAGCAGTTCTTC